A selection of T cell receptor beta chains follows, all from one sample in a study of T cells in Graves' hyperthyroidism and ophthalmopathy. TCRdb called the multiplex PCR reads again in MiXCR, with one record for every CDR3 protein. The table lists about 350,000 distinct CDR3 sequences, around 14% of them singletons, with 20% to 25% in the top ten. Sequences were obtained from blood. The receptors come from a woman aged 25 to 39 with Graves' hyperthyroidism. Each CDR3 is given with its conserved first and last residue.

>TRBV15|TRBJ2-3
CATSKTKLTDTQYF
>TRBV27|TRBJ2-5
CASSLSLLGETQYF
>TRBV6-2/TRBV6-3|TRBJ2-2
CASRLTPTSGRAPNTGELFF
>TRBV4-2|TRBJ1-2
CASSQDRGGYYGYTF
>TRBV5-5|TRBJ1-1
CASAKMNTEAFF
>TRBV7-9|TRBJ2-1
CASSFQHAEEQFF
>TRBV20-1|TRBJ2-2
CSARSGGQETGELFF
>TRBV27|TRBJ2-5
CASKGRGARETQYF
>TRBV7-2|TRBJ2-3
CASSQTGMDTQYF
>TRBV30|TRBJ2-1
CAWRGYDMEQFF
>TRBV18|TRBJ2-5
CVGQEEETQYF
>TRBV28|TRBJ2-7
CASSPQVVYEQYF
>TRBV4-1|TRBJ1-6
CASSWGRTDTYSPLHF
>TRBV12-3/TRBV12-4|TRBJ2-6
CASSSSSGANVLTF
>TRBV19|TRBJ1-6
CASSGVVGGSPLHF
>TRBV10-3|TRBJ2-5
CATGPTSGLETQYF
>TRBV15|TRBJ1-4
CATSASRGGEKLFF
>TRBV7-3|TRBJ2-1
CASSPGTSGVVEQFF